These T cell receptor beta chains were read from a single sample in a study of OX40 agonist ivuxolimab in advanced cancers. Profiling relied on immunoSEQ multiplex PCR, and the TCRdb table lists in-frame clones only, not all of them. The sample carries about 50,000 clones, approximately 90% recorded once. The material was CD4+ or CD8+ T cells sorted from blood, obtained in a trial of the OX40 agonist ivuxolimab. Source of these receptors: an adult with an advanced solid tumor such as melanoma, head and neck, liver or kidney cancer. The CDR3 runs from the conserved cysteine through the conserved F or W. Fields, in order: V gene, J gene, D gene, clone size, CDR3 DNA, CDR3 protein. A D gene is named only where the DNA matches it firmly. Clone sizes are given selectively: once, few, many, or a class where the clone is expanded.

>TRBV5-4|TRBJ2-1|TRBD2|NA
TGTGCCAGCAGCGGGGGGCGACTAGCGGGAGTCAATGAGCAGTTCTTC
CASSGGRLAGVNEQFF
>TRBV5-1|TRBJ1-1|TRBD1|NA
TGCGCCAGCGAACCGGGACAGGGGCTTATAGGCACTGAAGCTTTCTTT
CASEPGQGLIGTEAFF
>TRBV28|TRBJ1-3|TRBD1|few
TGTGCCAGTAACAAGGGGGCCACGATAAACACCATATATTTT
CASNKGATINTIYF
>TRBV15|TRBJ1-1|NA|NA
TGTGCCACCAGCAGACGGGACCCTGGGACTGAAGCTTTCTTT
CATSRRDPGTEAFF
>TRBV18|TRBJ2-2|TRBD2|NA
TGTGCCAGCTCACCTAGACTAGCGGAGGGGACCGGGGAGCTGTTTTTT
CASSPRLAEGTGELFF
>TRBV2|TRBJ2-2|NA|NA
TGTGCCAGGAGCCCGGGACTCCACACCGGGGAGCTGTTTTTT
CARSPGLHTGELFF
>TRBV6-6|TRBJ1-2|NA|NA
TGTGCCAGCACCACGTGGGAAGCTAACTATGGCTACACCTTC
CASTTWEANYGYTF
>TRBV9|TRBJ2-1|TRBD2|NA
TGTGCCAGCAGCGTAGATCCTAGCGGGAGCGTAAAAGATGAGCAGTTCTTC
CASSVDPSGSVKDEQFF
>TRBV19|TRBJ2-3|NA|NA
TGTGCCAGTAGTACCTGGCGGTCTAGCGCAACTAGCACAGATACGCAGTATTTT
CASSTWRSSATSTDTQYF
>TRBV19|TRBJ2-3|TRBD2|NA
TGTGCCAGTAGTCCCCAACCGCTAGCGGGAGGCCGCACAGATACGCAGTATTTT
CASSPQPLAGGRTDTQYF
>TRBV15|TRBJ2-5|TRBD1|NA
TGTGCCACCAGCAAGGACAGGGCGTACCAAGAGACCCAGTACTTC
CATSKDRAYQETQYF
>TRBV18|TRBJ2-3|NA|NA
TGTGCCAGCTCACCACACGACCTTGGCCTCCCGGGCGCAGATACGCAGTATTTT
CASSPHDLGLPGADTQYF
>TRBV6-5|TRBJ2-2|NA|NA
TGTGCCAGCAGTTACTCCTGGAGGACCGGGGAGCTGTTTTTT
CASSYSWRTGELFF
>TRBV29-1|TRBJ1-1|TRBD1|NA
TGCAGCGCCCTCGGGGACAGGGCAAGTTTGAACACTGAAGCTTTCTTT
CSALGDRASLNTEAFF
>TRBV5-5|TRBJ2-3|NA|NA
TGTGCCAGCAGCTTAGGGACCCTATACACAGATACGCAGTATTTT
CASSLGTLYTDTQYF
>TRBV4-1|TRBJ2-4|TRBD1|NA
TGCGCCAGCAGCCAAGATGTCGCCAGGGGGCGGGAAAACATTCAGTACTTC
CASSQDVARGRENIQYF
>TRBV7-1|TRBJ2-4|NA|NA
TGTGCCAGCAGCTTAGACCGCTGGTCATGGGGTCAAATAGCCAAAAACATTCAGTACTTC
CASSLDRWSWGQIAKNIQYF
>TRBV7-8|TRBJ2-7|NA|once
TGTGCCAGCTCCCCTGGCGGAAGGGGCGAGCAGTACTTC
CASSPGGRGEQYF
>TRBV5-1|TRBJ1-1|NA|NA
TGCGCCAGCAGCTTAACCCCCGGGACACCCAACACTGAAGCTTTCTTT
CASSLTPGTPNTEAFF
>TRBV27|TRBJ2-5|NA|NA
TGTGCCAGCATGGCAGAGTACCAAGAGACCCAGTACTTC
CASMAEYQETQYF
>TRBV10-3|TRBJ2-3|TRBD2|NA
TGTGCCATCAGTCTAGCGGGAGAATGGAGAGATACGCAGTATTTT
CAISLAGEWRDTQYF
>TRBV30|TRBJ1-1|NA|few
TGTGCCTGGAGCGAGGGGACCACTGAAGCTTTCTTT
CAWSEGTTEAFF
>TRBV5-6|TRBJ1-4|NA|NA
TGTGCCAGCAGCTTGGTTGAGCAGGGACGAGTAACTAATGAAAAACTGTTTTTT
CASSLVEQGRVTNEKLFF
>TRBV18|TRBJ2-7|NA|NA
TGTGCCAGCTCACCACTAGCCTCTGCGACCTACGAGCAGTACTTC
CASSPLASATYEQYF
>TRBV18|TRBJ2-3|TRBD2|once
TGTGCCAGCTCACCACGATCCGGCGGGAGGGGCACAGATACGCAGTATTTT
CASSPRSGGRGTDTQYF
>TRBV5-5|TRBJ1-4|NA|NA
TGTGCCAGCAGCTTGGCCTTAGCAACTAATGAAAAACTGTTTTTT
CASSLALATNEKLFF
>TRBV11-2|TRBJ1-1|TRBD1|few
TGTGCCAGCAGCTGGGACAGGGGGCGATCTGAAGCTTTCTTT
CASSWDRGRSEAFF
>TRBV5-1|TRBJ1-2|TRBD1|NA
TGCGCCAGCAGCTTGGGGACAGGGGGTCGAGGCTACACCTTC
CASSLGTGGRGYTF
>TRBV18|TRBJ2-2|NA|NA
TGTGCCAGCTCACCAAGGCGGAACACCGGGGAGCTGTTTTTT
CASSPRRNTGELFF
>TRBV10-1|TRBJ2-7|TRBD1|NA
TGCGCCAGCAGAAGGGACAGGCCCTACGAGCAGTACTTC
CASRRDRPYEQYF
>TRBV14|TRBJ1-4|NA|NA
TGTGCCAGCAGCCAAATTGGGGGAGGACTGTTTTTT
CASSQIGGGLFF
>TRBV25-1|TRBJ2-1|NA|NA
TGTGCCAGCACCAGACTTAACAATGAGCAGTTCTTC
CASTRLNNEQFF
>TRBV7-8|TRBJ1-1|NA|NA
TGTGCCAGCAGCCAGTTCGTTGAAGACACTGAAGCTTTCTTT
CASSQFVEDTEAFF
>TRBV7-3|TRBJ2-1|NA|NA
TGTGCCAGCAGCCGTGACAGGTACAATGAGCAGTTCTTC
CASSRDRYNEQFF
>TRBV11-3|TRBJ2-7|TRBD1|few
TGTGCCAGCAGTCCTCCTGGGCAGGGGGCACGTGAGCAGTACTTC
CASSPPGQGAREQYF
>TRBV15|TRBJ2-3|NA|NA
TGTGCCACCAGCAGAGGGGTGTCAGGGCGAATAGATACGCAGTATTTT
CATSRGVSGRIDTQYF
>TRBV19|TRBJ1-6|NA|NA
TGTGCCAGTAGTATCGCAGGACCTTCACCCCTCCACTTT
CASSIAGPSPLHF
>TRBV29-1|TRBJ2-3|TRBD2|NA
TGCAGCGTTGGGACTAGTTTTCCGGATACGCAGTATTTT
CSVGTSFPDTQYF
>TRBV6-4|TRBJ1-2|NA|NA
TGTGCCAGCAGTGACTCGGCCGGTTATGGCTACACCTTC
CASSDSAGYGYTF
>TRBV4-1|TRBJ2-5|NA|NA
TGCGCCAGCAGCCAAGGGGGGGGCAGGGGGCTAGGGACCCAGTACTTC
CASSQGGGRGLGTQYF
>TRBV19|TRBJ1-1|NA|NA
TGTGCCAGTAAAGGACAGCACATGAACACTGAAGCTTTCTTT
CASKGQHMNTEAFF